This TCR beta chain was recovered during a study of blood T cell repertoires in COVID-19. In the study overall: Sites in the United States, Italy and Spain provided acute and convalescent COVID-19 samples. T cells, B-cell-depleted T cells, or PBMCs provided the cDNA or gDNA that served as material.

Authors' analysis steps: Amplification from reference gene primers served as the basis for estimated nucleated cell counts. The protocol was immunoSEQ multiplex PCR, while the TCRdb copy is restricted to in-frame clones and leaves out a portion. V, J and clone size derive from that table, while D and trimming were established from the DNA sequence. The data show about 210,000 clones, with approximately 91% seen just once and roughly 5% held by the top ten. The CDR3 contains 14 residues. The germline V gene has CDR1 MDHEN and CDR2 SYDVKM. V gave up 7 bases and J gave up 6 bases, with 19 bases separating them. A single count supports this clone.

The sample comprised peripheral blood. This sequence originates from a middle-aged woman with acute or convalescent COVID-19. The gene calls are TRBV28 and TRBJ2-7; D is unclear. The CDR3 DNA is TGTGCCAGCACCGCTCTTCCCCCAGGTAGCGAGCAGTACGTC. It specifies CASTALPPGSEQYV.